This TCR beta chain was found in a study of human T cells and chemical hapten exposure. Looking at the study overall: Mostly female patients had alopecia areata, totalis or universalis. The study traced per-sample TCR yield variation mainly to small differences in pooled library volumes.

The V end was cut by 6 bases, the J end by 0 bases, with 17 bases between. CDR3 length: 16 residues. Via MiXCR, TCRdb re-called the RACE reads, giving one row per CDR3 protein. The sample yields over 300,000 distinct CDR3 sequences, 5.1% seen once. Time point of the sample: pre-sensitization, week 0. The treatment here: therapeutic diphenylcyclopropenone sensitization with weekly scalp DPC. Ahead of each patch test application, blood was drawn. This clonotype was seen at least ten times. The gene calls are TRBV12-3 or TRBV12-4 and TRBJ1-2; D perhaps matches TRBD1 (6 bases). The sequencing used whole blood, collected in connection with sensitization to the hapten diphenylcyclopropenone (DPC). The clonotype originates from a woman aged 50 to 60 with alopecia areata. Some clones in this sample may be carry-over from other donors' samples. The CDR3 region is CASSQTGSLTNYGYTF. The DNA for the CDR3 is TGTGCCAGCAGCCAAACAGGGAGCCTAACTAACTATGGCTACACCTTC.